These 26 T cell receptor beta chains originate from one sample sequenced in a study of blood T cell repertoires in COVID-19. Profiling relied on immunoSEQ multiplex PCR, and the TCRdb table lists in-frame clones only, not all of them. This sample has 150,000 to 200,000 clones, with 82% found just once. What was sequenced was peripheral blood. The receptors stem from a woman between 65 and 79 years old with acute or convalescent COVID-19.

CDR3 loop: CASSQDPTGGVYGYTF. CDR3 bases: TGCGCCAGCAGCCAAGATCCTACAGGGGGGGTCTATGGCTACACCTTC. The chain carries TRBV4-3 and TRBJ1-2; TRBD1 aligns across 8 bases. V lost 0 bases, J lost 4 bases, and 7 bases stayed unmatched. From germline, CDR1 is LGHNA and CDR2 YSLEER. This CDR3 spans 16 amino acids.

The chain is built from TRBV19 and TRBJ1-3, with D hard to call. Germline V gene sequence: CDR1 LNHDA, CDR2 SQIVND (reference sequence). V lost 7 bases and J 5 bases, leaving 15 bases between the germline ends. CDR3 length: 14 amino acids. CDR3 residues: CASMTGTLRNTIYF. The CDR3 bases are TGTGCCAGTATGACGGGAACCTTGCGAAACACCATATATTTT.

This chain links TRBV6-5 with TRBJ2-7; no clear D. The CDR3 extends over 13 amino acids. Trimming left V 2 bases short and J 4 bases short, with 9 bases between. Germline CDR1 and CDR2: MNHEY and SVGAGI. This chain's CDR3 is CASSYGRTYEQYF. As DNA, the CDR3 is TGTGCCAGCAGTTACGGGCGAACTTACGAGCAGTACTTC.

The chain is built from TRBV7-2 and TRBJ1-1; unclear D gene. V lost 4 bases to trimming and J lost 2 bases, with 11 bases between them. Germline CDR1 reads SGHTA; CDR2 reads FQGNSA. The length of the CDR3 is 14 residues. The CDR3 DNA sequence: TGTGCCAGCAGCTCAGATTTGATCAACACTGAAGCTTTCTTT. Translated: CASSSDLINTEAFF.

V usage is TRBV30 and J usage is TRBJ2-1; 8 nucleotides line up with TRBD2. Germline V gene sequence: CDR1 GTSNPN, CDR2 SVGIG (reference sequence). With V trimmed by 0 bases and J by 7 bases, 2 bases remained unmatched. This CDR3 spans 13 amino acids. The CDR3 bases are TGTGCCTGGAGTGTGGGGACTAGTAATGAGCAGTTCTTC. It translates to CAWSVGTSNEQFF. Full variable domain (missing parts from reference TRBV30 and TRBJ2-1): SQTIHQWPATLVQPVGSPLSLECTVEGTSNPNLYWYRQAAGRGLQLLFYSVGIGQISSEVPQNLSASRPQDRQFILSSKKLLLSDSGFYLCAWSVGTSNEQFFGPGTRLTVL.

This clone showed up just once. Being one base from a much bigger clone, this may be a read error. The V call is TRBV2, the J call TRBJ2-7; the D is unclear. The CDR3 totals 11 residues. Trimming stripped 5 bases from V and 1 base from J, with 3 bases between. The V gene's germline CDR1 is SNHLY and CDR2 FYNNEI. CDR3 bases: TGTGCCAGCAGTCCTTCCTACGAGCAGTACTTC. It yields the protein CASSPSYEQYF.

This clone was counted between two and nine times. The V gene is TRBV15, the J gene TRBJ2-7; D ambiguous. Trimming removed 0 bases at V and 4 bases at J, with 16 bases between. This CDR3 has 16 amino acids. The germline V gene has CDR1 LNHNV and CDR2 YYDKDF (reference sequence). The CDR3 bases are TGTGCCACCAGCAGAGACAGTCGTGGCGGCGAATACGAGCAGTACTTC. Its protein is CATSRDSRGGEYEQYF.

The rearrangement links TRBV3-1 (or the pseudogene TRBV3-2) to TRBJ2-1, with a weak D call TRBD1 (6 bases). This CDR3 comprises 12 residues. The V end lost 4 bases, the J end lost 7 bases, and 8 bases lay between the germline ends. The V gene's germline CDR1 is LGHDT and CDR2 YNNKEL (reference sequence). CDR3 amino acids: CASSLGQNEQFF. CDR3 bases: TGTGCCAGCAGCCTAGGACAGAATGAGCAGTTCTTC.

This clone was counted a few times. The J gene is TRBJ1-5, the V gene TRBV6-5, with D unresolved. The CDR3 is 14 amino acids. V was clipped by 4 bases and J by 3 bases, with 10 bases between them. The germline gives CDR1 MNHEY, CDR2 SVGAGI. The chain's CDR3 is CASSLEGPNQPQHF. CDR3 DNA sequence: TGTGCCAGCAGTTTAGAGGGCCCCAATCAGCCCCAGCATTTT.

This clone was counted a single time. The chain combines TRBV18 with TRBJ1-6; 8 bases are shared with TRBD1. The CDR3 covers 15 residues. CDR1 and CDR2 from the germline V gene are KGHSH and LQKENI. V shed 3 bases and J 6 bases; nucleotides not matched to a gene: 4. CDR3 in amino acids: CASSPGGQGNSPLHF. The CDR3 DNA sequence: TGTGCCAGCTCACCGGGCGGACAGGGTAATTCACCCCTCCACTTT.

The chain employs TRBV6-5 and TRBJ1-4; a possible D gene is TRBD1 (5 bases). The V end lost 5 bases, the J end lost 5 bases, and 15 bases lay between the germline ends. CDR1 is MNHEY and CDR2 is SVGAGI in the germline V gene. This CDR3 region has 15 residues. CDR3: CASSTTRRGNEKLFF. The CDR3 nucleotides read TGTGCCAGCAGTACGACGAGGAGGGGAAATGAAAAACTGTTTTTT.

V usage is TRBV7-2 and J usage is TRBJ1-6; weak D call: TRBD1 (6 bases). Trimming shortened V by 4 bases and J by 7 bases, and 23 bases separated the two germline ends. Germline values: CDR1 SGHTA, CDR2 FQGNSA. This CDR3 has 18 residues. The CDR3 bases are TGTGCCAGCAGCTCGAATCCACTTACAGGGAGCATCAATTCACCCCTCCACTTT. Translating gives CASSSNPLTGSINSPLHF.

This chain links TRBV2 with TRBJ1-2, with D possibly matching TRBD1 (6 bases). V lost 6 bases, J lost 6 bases, and 14 bases lay in between. Germline V gene lookup returns CDR1 SNHLY and CDR2 FYNNEI. The CDR3 has 13 residues. The CDR3 protein is CASSRGEIDGYTF. The CDR3, as DNA: TGTGCCAGCAGCAGGGGTGAAATTGATGGCTACACCTTC.

This clone was detected only a few times. This chain uses TRBV28 with TRBJ1-2, with no clear D. CDR1 and CDR2 from the germline V gene are MDHEN and SYDVKM. The CDR3 extends over 13 amino acids. The V end was cut by 3 bases, the J end by 0 bases, with 5 bases between. The CDR3 reads CASSFQANYGYTF. The DNA of the CDR3 is TGTGCCAGCAGTTTTCAGGCTAACTATGGCTACACCTTC.

The V call is TRBV7-8, the J call TRBJ2-3; 10 bases are shared with TRBD2. The CDR3 spans 16 residues. The germline gives CDR1 SGHVS, CDR2 FQNEAQ. The J segment lost 2 bases and the V segment lost 4 bases, leaving 6 bases of the junction unmatched. For the CDR3, the DNA is TGTGCCAGCAGCTACGCCGGGACTAGCGTCACAGATACGCAGTATTTT. It encodes CASSYAGTSVTDTQYF.

This chain links TRBV28 with TRBJ1-2, with a possible D match to TRBD1 (6 bases). Germline values: CDR1 MDHEN, CDR2 SYDVKM. V lost 6 bases to trimming and J lost 0 bases, with 17 bases between them. The CDR3 extends over 16 amino acids. The chain's CDR3 is CASSRLGGGSNYGYTF. DNA for the CDR3: TGTGCCAGCAGCCGGCTGGGAGGGGGATCTAACTATGGCTACACCTTC.

V usage is TRBV11-2 and J usage is TRBJ1-1; 7 bases match TRBD1. J was trimmed by 7 bases and V by 5 bases; bases with no gene match: 13. The CDR3 is 15 residues long. Looked up from germline, CDR1 is SGHAT and CDR2 is FQNNGV. The DNA of the CDR3 is TGTGCCAGCAGCCCTAACCTAGGGGGCGTGGGTGAAGCTTTCTTT. Its translation: CASSPNLGGVGEAFF.

This chain joins TRBV7-8 and TRBJ2-1, with 7 bases identical to TRBD1. Germline V CDR1 and CDR2: SGHVS, FQNEAQ. V lost 3 bases, J lost 8 bases, and 4 bases stayed unmatched. The CDR3 is made up of 13 amino acids. CDR3 DNA: TGTGCCAGCAGCTTGACAGGGAAAGATGAGCAGTTCTTC. This encodes CASSLTGKDEQFF.

In DNA, the CDR3 is TGTGCCTGGAGTACCGGACAGAGGAACACTGAAGCTTTCTTT. This translates into CAWSTGQRNTEAFF. The chain has TRBV30 and TRBJ1-1; D is perhaps TRBD1 (6 bases). Looked up from germline, CDR1 is GTSNPN and CDR2 is SVGIG (reference sequence). The CDR3 is made up of 14 amino acids. V lost 2 bases to trimming and J lost 1 base, with 11 bases between them.

The chain's CDR3 is CASSQEYRENEAQYF. CDR3 nucleotides: TGTGCCAGCAGCCAAGAGTACAGGGAGAACGAGGCCCAGTACTTC. The chain joins TRBV3-1 (or the pseudogene TRBV3-2) to TRBJ2-5, with a weak D call TRBD1 (6 bases). The V and J ends lost 0 bases and 9 bases respectively, with 17 bases between them. The length of the CDR3 is 15 residues. Germline assignment: CDR1 LGHDT and CDR2 YNNKEL (reference sequence).

The chain couples TRBV27 to TRBJ2-4; D unresolved. This CDR3 has 16 amino acids. Germline CDR1 and CDR2: MNHEY and SMNVEV (reference sequence). Trimming shortened V by 2 bases and J by 0 bases, and 11 bases separated the two germline ends. The CDR3 DNA is TGTGCCAGCAGTTTACGAACTAAGCTAGCCAAAAACATTCAGTACTTC. Its protein product is CASSLRTKLAKNIQYF.

The rearrangement uses TRBV7-2 and TRBJ2-7, with 7 positions matching TRBD2. Trimming took 5 bases from V and 6 from J; bases not matched to a gene: 10. The CDR3 contains 14 residues. Germline V gene lookup returns CDR1 SGHTA and CDR2 FQGNSA. As DNA, the CDR3 is TGTGCCAGCAGCGTCGCCCGGACTAGTACCGAGCAGTACTTC. Protein product: CASSVARTSTEQYF.

This clone appeared a single time. The rearrangement joins TRBV5-6 to TRBJ2-2, with D possibly matching TRBD1 (6 bases). V was clipped by 6 bases and J by 6 bases, with 12 bases between them. The CDR3 is 13 residues long. The germline V gene has CDR1 SGHDT and CDR2 YYEEEE. CDR3 coding DNA: TGTGCCAGCAACCACAGGGCAGCCGGGGAGCTGTTTTTT. Translation: CASNHRAAGELFF.

V usage is TRBV28 and J usage is TRBJ2-7; the D is unclear. The CDR3 consists of 14 residues. V lost 5 bases and J 0 bases, leaving 11 bases between the germline ends. From germline, CDR1 is MDHEN and CDR2 SYDVKM. CDR3 DNA sequence: TGTGCCAGCAGTGTAGAAGTTCTCTCCTACGAGCAGTACTTC. It encodes CASSVEVLSYEQYF.

V is TRBV7-2 and J is TRBJ2-5, with D possibly matching TRBD2 (5 bases). V was cut by 4 bases and J by 3 bases, with 12 bases left in between. Germline CDR1 is SGHTA and CDR2 is FQGNSA. This CDR3 spans 14 amino acids. CDR3 bases: TGTGCCAGCAGCTCCCGCCCCGGGAAAGAGACCCAGTACTTC. Protein product: CASSSRPGKETQYF.

The gene calls are TRBV2 and TRBJ2-7; 7 nucleotides agree with TRBD1. V was clipped by 8 bases and J by 4 bases; unmatched bases: 8. Germline loops: CDR1 SNHLY, CDR2 FYNNEI. This CDR3 contains 13 residues. CDR3 amino acids: CASGIDRAYEQYF. Here the CDR3 DNA reads TGTGCCAGCGGGATTGACAGGGCATACGAGCAGTACTTC.